This TCR beta chain came from a study of cytomegalovirus exposure and HLA in healthy donors. In the PCR, 60 Vbeta and 13 Jbeta primers were used. Sequencing used immunoSEQ multiplex PCR; TCRdb keeps in-frame clones, though not all of them. The sample carries approximately 180,000 clones, roughly 12% recorded once. This clone was seen a few times. Trimming pared 0 bases from V and 4 bases from J, leaving 10 bases between. The germline V gene has CDR1 SGHNT and CDR2 YYREEE (reference sequence). The CDR3 consists of 14 residues. This TCR was recovered from a man aged 50 or older in good health and CMV-seropositive. The sequenced sample consisted of PBMCs. V usage is TRBV5-4 and J usage is TRBJ1-1; D not certain. The CDR3 region has the DNA TGTGCCAGCAGCTTGGACATGACGGGCACTGAAGCTTTCTTT. Its protein product is CASSLDMTGTEAFF. The variable domain in full, with the rest retrieved from reference TRBV5-4 and TRBJ1-1, is ETGVTQSPTHLIKTRGQQVTLRCSSQSGHNTVSWYQQALGQGPQFIFQYYREEENGRGNFPPRFSGLQFPNYSSELNVNALELDDSALYLCASSLDMTGTEAFFGQGTRLTVV.